Described below is a single T cell receptor beta chain sequence and its context. This CDR3 contains 13 residues. The germline V gene has CDR1 SNHLY and CDR2 FYNNEI. V lost 5 bases to trimming and J lost 8 bases, with 15 bases between them. One entry per CDR3 protein results from TCRdb running MiXCR on the 5' RACE reads. The repertoire holds 700,000 or so distinct CDR3 sequences, with about 20% as singletons. The data derive from a study of identical twins. The same data also went into a second study, on T cells expressing NK-cell markers. That investigation notes: The study left the HCMV specificity of expanded NKG2C+ T cell clones unresolved.

The clonotype was recovered from a woman younger than 30 in good health. The sample comprised PBMCs. The chain links TRBV2 to TRBJ1-2; TRBD1 might be the D (6 bases). CDR3 bases: TGTGCCAGCAGTTTCGGACAGCTCGGAGGCTACACCTTC. Translating gives CASSFGQLGGYTF.